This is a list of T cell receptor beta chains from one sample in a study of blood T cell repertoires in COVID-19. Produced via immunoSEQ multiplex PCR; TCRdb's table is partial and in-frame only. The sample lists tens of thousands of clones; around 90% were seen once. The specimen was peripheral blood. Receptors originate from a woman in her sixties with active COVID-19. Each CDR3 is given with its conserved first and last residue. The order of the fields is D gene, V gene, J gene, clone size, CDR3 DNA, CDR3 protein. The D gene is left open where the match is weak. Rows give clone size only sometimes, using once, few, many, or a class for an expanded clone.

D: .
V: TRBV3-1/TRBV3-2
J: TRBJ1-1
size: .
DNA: TGTGCCAGCAGCCAGGGATCACAGAGGGCTGCTGAAGCTTTCTTT
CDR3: CASSQGSQRAAEAFF

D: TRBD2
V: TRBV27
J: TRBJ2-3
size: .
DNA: TGTGCCAGCAGTTTAGGTTGGGCGGGAGGGAACACAGATACGCAGTATTTT
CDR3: CASSLGWAGGNTDTQYF

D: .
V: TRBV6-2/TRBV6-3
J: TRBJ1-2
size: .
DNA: TGTGCCAGCAGTTACATCCCACAGGGACGTTATGGCTACACCTTC
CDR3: CASSYIPQGRYGYTF

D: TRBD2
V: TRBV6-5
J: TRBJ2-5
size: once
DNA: TGTGCCAGCAGTTTTAGCGGGAGGCGAGAGACCCAGTACTTC
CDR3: CASSFSGRRETQYF

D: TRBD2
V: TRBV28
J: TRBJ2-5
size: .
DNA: TGTGCCAGCAGTGGTCCTAGCGGGAGGGCCGAGGAGACCCAGTACTTC
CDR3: CASSGPSGRAEETQYF

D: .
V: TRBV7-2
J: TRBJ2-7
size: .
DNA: TGTGCCAGCAGCTTAGCGCAGGTAGCGCCTACCTACGAGCAGTACTTC
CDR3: CASSLAQVAPTYEQYF

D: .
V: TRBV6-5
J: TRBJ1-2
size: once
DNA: TGTGCCAGCAGTTACGGGCAGCATGTAACTGGCTACACCTTC
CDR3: CASSYGQHVTGYTF

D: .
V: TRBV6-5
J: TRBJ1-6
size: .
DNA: TGTGCCAGCAGGGGCAGAGGGGGTAATTCACCCCTCCACTTT
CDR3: CASRGRGGNSPLHF

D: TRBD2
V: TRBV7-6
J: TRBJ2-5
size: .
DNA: TGTGCCAGCAGCTCAGGGACTAGCGGGAATGTCGGCCAGTACTTC
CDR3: CASSSGTSGNVGQYF

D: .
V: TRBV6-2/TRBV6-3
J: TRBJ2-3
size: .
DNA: TGTGCCAGCAGTTCGCAACTTCCAGATACGCAGTATTTT
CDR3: CASSSQLPDTQYF

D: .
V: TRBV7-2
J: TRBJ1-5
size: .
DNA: TGTGCCAGCAGCTTAGGCCCACGGGAGCCCCAGCATTTT
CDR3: CASSLGPREPQHF

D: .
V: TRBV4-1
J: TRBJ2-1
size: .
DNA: TGCGCCAGCAGCCAAGATCACGGCAATGAGCAGTTCTTC
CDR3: CASSQDHGNEQFF

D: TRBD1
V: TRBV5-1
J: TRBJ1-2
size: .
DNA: TGCGCCAGCAGCACGGACAGGGCGAGCAACTATGGCTACACCTTC
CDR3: CASSTDRASNYGYTF

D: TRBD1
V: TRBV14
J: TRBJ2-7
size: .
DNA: TGTGCCAGCAGCCAGGCCGGGACAGGGGACCCCTACGAGCAGTACTTC
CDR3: CASSQAGTGDPYEQYF

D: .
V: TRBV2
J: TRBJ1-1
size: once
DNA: TGTGCCAGCAGTGCAGAGGTGGGTACTGAAGCTTTCTTT
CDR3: CASSAEVGTEAFF

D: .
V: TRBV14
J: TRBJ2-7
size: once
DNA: TGTGCCAGCAGCTACCACCTGAGCTCCTACGAGCAGTACTTC
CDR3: CASSYHLSSYEQYF

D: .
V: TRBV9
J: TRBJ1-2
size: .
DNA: TGTGCCAGCAGCGGAAGGGACATCCCCTATGGCTACACCTTC
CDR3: CASSGRDIPYGYTF

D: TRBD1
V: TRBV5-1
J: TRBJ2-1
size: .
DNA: TGCGCCAGCAGCTTCCGGGACAGGGAATACAATGAGCAGTTCTTC
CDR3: CASSFRDREYNEQFF

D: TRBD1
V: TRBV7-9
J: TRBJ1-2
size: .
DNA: TGTGCCAGCAGCGACTCCGGGACAGTATTACACTTC
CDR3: CASSDSGTVLHF

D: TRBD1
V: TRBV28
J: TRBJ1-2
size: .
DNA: TGTGCCAGCAGTTTTGGAGGGACAGGGGGCGTCTATGGCTACACCTTC
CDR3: CASSFGGTGGVYGYTF

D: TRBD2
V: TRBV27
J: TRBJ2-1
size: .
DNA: TGTGCCAGCAGTTTGGCCTGGGGACTAGCCTACAATGAGCAGTTCTTC
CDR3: CASSLAWGLAYNEQFF

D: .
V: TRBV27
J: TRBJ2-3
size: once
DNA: TGTGCCAGCAGTTTGGCCGGGACACCTAGCACAGATACGCAGTATTTT
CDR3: CASSLAGTPSTDTQYF

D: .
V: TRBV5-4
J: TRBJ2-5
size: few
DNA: TGTGCCAGCAGCTGGCTAGGAGAGACCCAGTACTTC
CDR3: CASSWLGETQYF

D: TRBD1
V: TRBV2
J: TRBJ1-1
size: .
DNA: TGTGCCAGCAGGGATGGACAGGGCCGGAGCGCTTTCTTT
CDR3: CASRDGQGRSAFF

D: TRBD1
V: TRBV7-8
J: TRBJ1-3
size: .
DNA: TGTGCCAGCAGGCCGCCGGGACAGCTAGGAAACACCATATATTTT
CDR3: CASRPPGQLGNTIYF

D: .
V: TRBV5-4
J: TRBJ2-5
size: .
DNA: TGTGCCAGCAGCTCGGGAACGTGGCAAGAGACCCAGTACTTC
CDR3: CASSSGTWQETQYF

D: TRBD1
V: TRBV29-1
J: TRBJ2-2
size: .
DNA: TGCAGCGTTGTTTCTAGTCTGGGGACAGGGGGGACCGGGGAGCTGTTTTTT
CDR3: CSVVSSLGTGGTGELFF

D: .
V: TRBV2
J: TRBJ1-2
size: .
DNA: TGTGCCAGCAGTGAAACCGGGGATGGCTACACCTTC
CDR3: CASSETGDGYTF

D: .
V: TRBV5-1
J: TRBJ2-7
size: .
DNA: TGCGCCAGCAGCTTGTCGCCGGGGAACTACGAGCAGTACTTC
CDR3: CASSLSPGNYEQYF

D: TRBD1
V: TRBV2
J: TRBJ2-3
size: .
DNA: TGTGCCAGCAGTGAACAGGGGGCAGATACGCAGTATTTT
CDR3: CASSEQGADTQYF

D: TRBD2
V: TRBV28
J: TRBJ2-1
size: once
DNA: TGTGCCAGCAGTTTACCGCCCGGGGCTAGCGGGAGGGCCGGTGAGCAGTTCTTC
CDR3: CASSLPPGASGRAGEQFF

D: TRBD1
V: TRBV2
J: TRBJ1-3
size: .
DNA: TGTGCCAGCACCAACAGGGGTTCGGGAAACACCATATATTTT
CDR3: CASTNRGSGNTIYF

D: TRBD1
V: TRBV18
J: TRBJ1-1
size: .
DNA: TGTGCCAGCTCACCAGGGACAGGGAACACTGAAGCTTTCTTT
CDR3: CASSPGTGNTEAFF

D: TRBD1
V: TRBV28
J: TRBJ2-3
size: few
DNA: TGTGCCAGCAGTTTACCCAGGGGGCTAGCAGATACGCAGTATTTT
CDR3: CASSLPRGLADTQYF

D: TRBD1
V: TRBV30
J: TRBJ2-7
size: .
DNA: TGTGCCTGGGCTCAGGGGGCGGCGGGCGAGCAGTACTTC
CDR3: CAWAQGAAGEQYF

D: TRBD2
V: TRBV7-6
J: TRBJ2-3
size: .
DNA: TGTGCCAGCAGCTTAGGGCTAGCGGGAGTAGATACGCAGTATTTT
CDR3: CASSLGLAGVDTQYF

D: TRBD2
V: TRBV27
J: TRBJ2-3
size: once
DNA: TGTGCCAGCAGTCCCGGACTAGCGGGAGACGATACGCAGTATTTT
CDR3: CASSPGLAGDDTQYF

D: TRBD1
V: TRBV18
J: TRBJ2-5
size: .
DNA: TGTGCCAGCTCTCGAGGACAGGAAGAGACCCAGTACTTC
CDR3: CASSRGQEETQYF

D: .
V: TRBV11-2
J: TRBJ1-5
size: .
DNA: TGTGCCAGCAGCCGAGGAGGGGAAAATCAGCCCCAGCATTTT
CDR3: CASSRGGENQPQHF

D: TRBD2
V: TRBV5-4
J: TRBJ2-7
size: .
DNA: TGTGCCAGCAGCGTGGGACTAGCGGGAGCGCCGTACGAGCAGTACTTC
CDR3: CASSVGLAGAPYEQYF